These T cell receptor beta chains were read from a single sample in a study of multiple sclerosis patients with progressive multifocal leukoencephalopathy. Libraries were prepared by immunoSEQ multiplex PCR; TCRdb keeps only in-frame clonotypes and omits some of them. The sample shows 25,000 to 35,000 clones, 87% of them seen only once. The material sequenced was PBMCs, taken from a patient treated with natalizumab. Receptor source: a human donor with progressive multifocal leukoencephalopathy. Each CDR3 is given with its conserved first and last residue. The size field is filled for only some rows; it gives once, few, many or a size class.

J: TRBJ2-1
V: TRBV12-5
size: -
CDR3: CASGPDRGRISFLRNEQFF

J: TRBJ2-2
V: TRBV7-2
size: -
CDR3: CASSLQGILTGELFF

J: TRBJ2-1
V: TRBV5-1
size: -
CDR3: CASSQIYNEQFF

J: -
V: TRBV11-2
size: once
CDR3: CASSLGGTSGTSSYEQYF

J: TRBJ2-2
V: TRBV19
size: few
CDR3: CASSFSQGAGTGELFF

J: TRBJ2-1
V: TRBV29-1
size: -
CDR3: CSVGGGLAGVHNEQFF

J: TRBJ2-1
V: TRBV7-2
size: -
CDR3: CASSKLQAGGPDEQFF

J: TRBJ1-2
V: TRBV29-1
size: once
CDR3: CTSTGAYGYTF

J: TRBJ2-5
V: TRBV4-1
size: -
CDR3: CASSVSSGAPQETQYF

J: TRBJ2-1
V: TRBV6-6
size: -
CDR3: CASSYARGSGFEQFF

J: TRBJ1-2
V: TRBV18
size: -
CDR3: CASSPTTHNYGYTF

J: TRBJ2-3
V: TRBV2
size: once
CDR3: CASSEAGGLGVTDTQYF

J: TRBJ2-5
V: TRBV19
size: -
CDR3: CASTEGGTLGETQYF

J: TRBJ1-5
V: TRBV7-2
size: -
CDR3: CASSTGGGPTQPQHF

J: TRBJ2-1
V: TRBV27
size: -
CDR3: CASSTRSYNEQFF

J: -
V: TRBV28
size: once
CDR3: CASSGRTTVAYEQYF

J: TRBJ2-1
V: TRBV7-2
size: few
CDR3: CASSPMDSVYNEQFF

J: TRBJ2-1
V: TRBV7-3
size: -
CDR3: CASSSGTHQFF

J: TRBJ2-4
V: TRBV11-2
size: -
CDR3: CASSLGARSGIQYF

J: TRBJ1-4
V: TRBV25-1
size: -
CDR3: CASSDGGGTGNEKLFF

J: TRBJ1-2
V: TRBV5-4
size: -
CDR3: CASSYGTGDGYTF

J: TRBJ2-1
V: TRBV11-3
size: -
CDR3: CASSFGLYNEQFF

J: TRBJ2-6
V: TRBV6-6
size: -
CDR3: CASTERPSGANVLTF

J: TRBJ2-3
V: TRBV5-1
size: -
CDR3: CASSLGDPGRTDTQYF

J: TRBJ1-2
V: TRBV7-3
size: -
CDR3: CASSLSTGYGYTF

J: TRBJ2-2
V: TRBV21-1
size: -
CDR3: CASSKVLRELPQGELFF

J: TRBJ2-2
V: TRBV6-5
size: -
CDR3: CASILTARGTGELFF

J: TRBJ1-2
V: TRBV29-1
size: -
CDR3: CSVPTHEGYTF

J: TRBJ1-2
V: TRBV28
size: -
CDR3: CASSLRDGTDSNYGYTF

J: TRBJ2-1
V: TRBV28
size: -
CDR3: CASSPGGNNEQFF

J: TRBJ2-1
V: TRBV19
size: -
CDR3: CASSVDRGSYNEQFF

J: TRBJ2-1
V: TRBV25-1
size: -
CDR3: CASTQGNEQFF

J: TRBJ1-6
V: TRBV30
size: few
CDR3: CAWSFRREDSPLHF

J: TRBJ1-1
V: TRBV7-2
size: once
CDR3: CASSRLPGQGIEAFF

J: TRBJ1-5
V: TRBV19
size: -
CDR3: CASSPPLHNQPQHF

J: TRBJ1-2
V: TRBV4-1
size: -
CDR3: CASSQGLYGYTF

J: TRBJ2-7
V: TRBV4-1
size: -
CDR3: CASSQGYSYEQYF

J: TRBJ2-2
V: TRBV7-2
size: few
CDR3: CASSLRQVTTGELFF

J: TRBJ2-3
V: TRBV18
size: once
CDR3: CASSKDRGTDTQYF

J: TRBJ1-1
V: TRBV4-3
size: few
CDR3: CASSQDRASNTEAFF

J: TRBJ1-5
V: TRBV10-3
size: -
CDR3: CAISDVGAGQQPQHF

J: TRBJ1-2
V: TRBV4-3
size: -
CDR3: CASSLQGAFGYTF

J: TRBJ1-5
V: TRBV29-1
size: -
CDR3: CSVRDGGNQPQHF

J: TRBJ2-7
V: TRBV28
size: -
CDR3: CASSSLPYEQYF

J: -
V: TRBV28
size: -
CDR3: CASSHQTISSYEQYF

J: TRBJ2-2
V: TRBV5-1
size: -
CDR3: CASSSVSTNAGELFF

J: TRBJ2-1
V: TRBV4-3
size: once
CDR3: CASSPLAGVDYNEQFF

J: -
V: TRBV28
size: -
CDR3: CASSLGEGGIYEQYF

J: TRBJ1-1
V: TRBV5-1
size: -
CDR3: CASTSSGQGPNTEAFF

J: TRBJ1-5
V: TRBV6-1
size: -
CDR3: CASSEPGNQPQHF

J: TRBJ1-3
V: TRBV9
size: few
CDR3: CASSAWTGEAGNTIYF

J: TRBJ2-7
V: TRBV4-3
size: -
CDR3: CASSQDLGGRGYYEQYF

J: TRBJ2-3
V: TRBV6-1
size: once
CDR3: CASSDTDTQYF

J: TRBJ2-3
V: TRBV19
size: -
CDR3: CASNSKRTSGYTDTQYF

J: TRBJ1-4
V: TRBV7-9
size: -
CDR3: CASSVPVGRRNEKLFF

J: TRBJ2-1
V: TRBV18
size: -
CDR3: CASSPTMADNEQFF

J: TRBJ1-2
V: TRBV10-3
size: -
CDR3: CAISESGQGSYGYTF

J: TRBJ2-1
V: TRBV7-9
size: -
CDR3: CASSLASGQTNEQFF

J: TRBJ2-3
V: TRBV5-1
size: -
CDR3: CASSLEVAGGMDTQYF

J: TRBJ1-1
V: TRBV5-5
size: -
CDR3: CASSFSTENTEAFF